This entry describes one TCR beta chain. The data were taken from a study of blood T cell repertoires in COVID-19. Study at large: The origin of the acute and convalescent COVID-19 samples was the United States, Italy and Spain. PBMCs, B-cell-depleted T cells, or T cells provided the cDNA or gDNA that made up the material.

In the authors' methods: Reference gene primer amplification gave nucleated cell count estimates. Only in-frame clones appear in the TCRdb table, and some are missing; sequencing was by immunoSEQ multiplex PCR. The DNA gave D and trimming, while V, J and clone size come from that table. In the table there are roughly 120,000 clones, 70% to 80% of which are singletons. In germline, CDR1 is SGHDT, CDR2 YYEEEE. Trimming cost V 4 bases and J 3 bases; bases outside gene matches: 4. The length of the CDR3 is 13 residues. This receptor was taken from an older man with acute or convalescent COVID-19. The sample consisted of peripheral blood. V is TRBV5-6 and J is TRBJ2-7; 7 bases are shared with TRBD2. This CDR3 reads CASSSGTYYEQYF. The CDR3 coding sequence is TGTGCCAGCAGCAGCGGGACCTACTACGAGCAGTACTTC.